The 24 T cell receptor beta chains listed next were all sequenced from one sample in a study of T cells in Graves' hyperthyroidism and ophthalmopathy. Amplified regions were TCR beta CDR3 sequences from RNA transcripts. HTBI primers were the set used in a first-round RT-PCR of the TCR CDR3. MiXCR, applied by TCRdb to the multiplex PCR reads, yields one record per CDR3 protein. The sample lists some 600,000 distinct CDR3 sequences, approximately 13% occurring once. Sequenced input: blood. The source of these receptors is a woman aged 25-40 years with Graves' hyperthyroidism that later progressed to Graves' ophthalmopathy.

This clonotype has at least ten counts. The chain is built from TRBV7-9 and TRBJ2-7; possibly TRBD1 or TRBD2 for D (5 bases each). CDR1 SEHNR and CDR2 FQNEAQ come from the germline V gene (reference sequence). The V end lost 4 bases, the J end lost 5 bases, and 15 bases lay between the germline ends. The CDR3 is 14 residues long. The CDR3 reads CASSSGTSIDEQYF. The CDR3 bases are TGTGCCAGCAGCTCCGGGACCTCGATAGACGAGCAGTACTTC.

The chain recombines TRBV3-1 with TRBJ1-6; 8 bases line up with TRBD1. There are 14 residues in the CDR3. V trimming: 3 bases; J trimming: 9 bases; junction bases outside the gene matches: 4. In germline, CDR1 is LGHDT, CDR2 YNNKEL (reference sequence). The CDR3 is CASSHQGAASPLHF. The CDR3 nucleotides are TGTGCCAGCAGCCACCAGGGGGCAGCTTCACCCCTCCACTTT.

This clonotype was picked up many times. The chain uses TRBV11-2 and TRBJ2-1; TRBD2 matches 7 bases. Germline CDR1 reads SGHAT; CDR2 reads FQNNGV. J was trimmed by 3 bases and V by 3 bases; bases with no gene match: 8. The CDR3 has 16 amino acids. This chain's CDR3 is CASSFVPAGLYNEQFF. The CDR3 region has the DNA TGTGCCAGCAGCTTTGTCCCAGCGGGGCTCTACAATGAGCAGTTCTTC.

The sample holds a few counts of this clonotype. The chain recombines TRBV14 with TRBJ2-7, with a weak D call TRBD2 (6 bases). The CDR3 runs to 14 residues. Trimming cost V 4 bases and J 3 bases, with 13 bases left between them. Germline lookup yields CDR1 SGHDN and CDR2 FVKESK. CDR3 protein: CASSPPGGIYEQYF. CDR3 coding DNA: TGTGCCAGCAGCCCACCGGGCGGGATCTACGAGCAGTACTTC. The variable domain in full, completed from reference TRBV14 and TRBJ2-7, reads EAGVTQFPSHSVIEKGQTVTLRCDPISGHDNLYWYRRVMGKEIKFLLHFVKESKQDESGMPNNRFLAERTGGTYSTLKVQPAELEDSGVYFCASSPPGGIYEQYFGPGTRLTVT.

This clonotype was recorded at least ten times. This chain joins TRBV12-3 or TRBV12-4 and TRBJ2-1; 12 nucleotides line up with TRBD2. The CDR3 spans 16 residues. V lost 5 bases to trimming and J lost 6 bases; unmatched junction nucleotides: 8. DNA for the CDR3: TGTGCCAGCAGTACCTGGACTAGCGGGATCCCCAATGAGCAGTTCTTC. It translates to CASSTWTSGIPNEQFF.

Ten or more counts support this clonotype. The chain is built from TRBV30 and TRBJ2-5; a weak D match, TRBD2 (5 bases). Deletions cut 1 base from V and 4 bases from J, with 16 bases between. The germline CDR1 and CDR2 sequences are GTSNPN and SVGIG (reference sequence). The CDR3 is 15 amino acids. The CDR3 DNA sequence: TGTGCCTGGAGTGGGCCGGGGAGTTTGGGAGAGACCCAGTACTTC. It encodes CAWSGPGSLGETQYF.

This clonotype was seen a handful of times. This chain uses TRBV4-1 with TRBJ2-7; 9 bases agree with TRBD1. Germline V gene sequence: CDR1 MGHRA, CDR2 YSYEKL. This CDR3 comprises 16 residues. The V gene end was trimmed by 4 bases and the J gene end by 7 bases; junction bases not matched to a gene: 14. CDR3 sequence: CASSLDTGGRLGEQYF. CDR3 DNA sequence: TGCGCCAGCAGCCTCGACACAGGGGGCAGGCTCGGGGAGCAGTACTTC.

There are many counts of this clonotype. This chain connects TRBV6-1 to TRBJ2-1; TRBD1 might be the D (6 bases). This CDR3 has 12 residues. Germline CDR1 and CDR2: MNHNS and SASEGT. The V gene lost 5 bases and the J gene lost 13 bases, with 15 bases spanning the gap. This CDR3 is CASSSPRDKQFF. The CDR3 DNA reads as TGTGCCAGCAGTTCCCCTCGGGACAAACAGTTCTTC.

The chain joins TRBV25-1 to TRBJ1-2; D unresolved. Trimming cost V 3 bases and J 5 bases, with 10 bases left between them. Per the germline V gene, CDR1 is MGHDK and CDR2 is SYGVNS. The CDR3 spans 13 residues. The chain's CDR3 is CASSEAGVYGYTF. Here the CDR3 DNA reads TGTGCCAGCAGTGAGGCGGGAGTTTATGGCTACACCTTC.

V gene TRBV30 combines with J gene TRBJ1-5; 7 bases line up with TRBD1. Looked up from germline, CDR1 is GTSNPN and CDR2 is SVGIG (reference sequence). There are 14 residues in the CDR3. V shed 0 bases and J 7 bases; nucleotides not matched to a gene: 6. The CDR3 nucleotides read TGTGCCTGGAGTGTAGAGGGGGCAGGGCAGCCCCAGCATTTT. Residues: CAWSVEGAGQPQHF.

This clonotype was observed many times. V and J are TRBV28 and TRBJ1-2; TRBD1 is a possible D gene (6 bases). Germline V gene lookup returns CDR1 MDHEN and CDR2 SYDVKM. V lost 4 bases to trimming and J lost 8 bases, with 11 bases between them. The length of the CDR3 is 12 residues. DNA of the CDR3: TGTGCCAGCAGTTGGGACATCTACGGCTACACCTTC. This translates into CASSWDIYGYTF.

For this clonotype: Being one base from a much bigger clone, this may be a read error. The chain is built from TRBV30 and TRBJ1-1; D ambiguous. CDR1 is GTSNPN, CDR2 SVGIG, per germline (reference sequence). CDR3 length: 13 residues. The CDR3 coding sequence is TGTGCCTGCCGTAAGACCGTGAACACTGAAGCTTTGTTT. Translating it yields CACRKTVNTEALF.

This chain links TRBV6-9 with TRBJ1-1, with a tentative D call TRBD1 (6 bases). Germline values: CDR1 MNHGY, CDR2 SVAAGI. This CDR3 has 15 residues. Trimming stripped 6 bases from V and 1 base from J, with 15 bases between. The CDR3 loop reads CASSYNHRENTEAFF. CDR3 nucleotide sequence: TGTGCCAGCAGCTACAACCACAGGGAGAACACTGAAGCTTTCTTT.

There are many counts of this clonotype. V usage is TRBV13 and J usage is TRBJ1-1; 8 positions match TRBD1. The germline V gene has CDR1 PRHDT and CDR2 FYEKMQ (reference sequence). V lost 5 bases to trimming and J lost 4 bases; unmatched junction nucleotides: 6. The CDR3 consists of 14 residues. The CDR3: CASSPQQGGTEAFF. CDR3 nucleotide sequence: TGTGCCAGCAGCCCCCAACAGGGGGGCACTGAAGCTTTCTTT.

J is TRBJ2-5 and V is TRBV18; D ambiguous. This CDR3 region has 15 residues. Per germline, CDR1 KGHSH and CDR2 LQKENI. The V gene lost 2 bases and the J gene lost 5 bases, with 15 bases spanning the gap. The CDR3: CASSPGFTKWETQYF. In nucleotides, the CDR3 is TGTGCCAGCTCACCAGGGTTTACCAAATGGGAGACCCAGTACTTC.

This clonotype was seen at least ten times. This chain links TRBV6-2 or TRBV6-3 with TRBJ2-1; TRBD2 might be the D (6 bases). This CDR3 has 18 amino acids. Germline CDR1 reads MNHEY; CDR2 reads SVGEGT. Trimming cost V 6 bases and J 4 bases, with 25 bases left between them. CDR3 nucleotide sequence: TGTGCCAGCAGCCACGTCTATGGGCGCGGGAAGACTTACAATGAGCAGTTCTTC. This sequence encodes CASSHVYGRGKTYNEQFF.

In this sample, this clonotype turned up a few times. A much larger clone lies a single base off, so this may be a read error. The chain combines TRBV6-2 or TRBV6-3 with TRBJ2-7; 7 nucleotides line up with TRBD1. The J call is uncertain, as TRBJ2-1 better fits the DNA end. This CDR3 contains 13 residues. Germline assignment: CDR1 MNHEY and CDR2 SVGEGT. CDR3 in amino acids: CASRRQGIYEQFF. The CDR3 DNA reads TGTGCCAGCAGAAGACAGGGAATCTACGAGCAGTTCTTC.

This clonotype was detected many times. The V gene is TRBV7-2, the J gene TRBJ2-1; D uncertain. The CDR3 totals 16 residues. Germline V gene data show CDR1 as SGHTA and CDR2 as FQGNSA. V lost 3 bases to trimming and J lost 0 bases, with 12 bases between them. The CDR3 DNA follows: TGTGCCAGCAGCTTCACGCCGGAGCTCTCCTACAATGAGCAGTTCTTC. Translation gives CASSFTPELSYNEQFF.

This clonotype came up many times. The chain combines TRBV2 with TRBJ2-2, with 7 bases that match TRBD1. The V and J ends lost 5 bases and 7 bases, in that order; junction bases with no gene match: 7. Germline V CDR1 and CDR2: SNHLY, FYNNEI. The CDR3 extends over 14 amino acids. The CDR3 DNA sequence: TGTGCCAGCAGTCCTCGGGACAGCCGCGGGGAGCTGTTTTTT. Its protein product is CASSPRDSRGELFF.

This clonotype was found a few times. This rearrangement joins TRBV6-1 to TRBJ2-3; 9 bases are a match to TRBD2. The germline gives CDR1 MNHNS, CDR2 SASEGT. V trimming: 6 bases; J trimming: 7 bases; junction bases outside the gene matches: 8. This CDR3 contains 14 residues. CDR3 DNA sequence: TGTGCCAGCAGGGTGGATAGCGGGGGAAATACGCAGTATTTT. Amino acid sequence: CASRVDSGGNTQYF.

There are many counts of this clonotype. V and J are TRBV12-3 or TRBV12-4 and TRBJ1-1; D is possibly TRBD1 (6 bases). Deletions cut 6 bases from V and 7 bases from J, with 18 bases between. This CDR3 contains 14 residues. The CDR3 here is CASSLPTAGHEAFF. The CDR3 DNA is TGTGCCAGCAGCCTGCCTACCGCGGGACATGAAGCTTTCTTT.

This clonotype was observed a few times. The gene calls are TRBV9 and TRBJ1-5, with D possibly TRBD1 on 5 matching bases. Looked up from germline, CDR1 is SGDLS and CDR2 is YYNGEE. This CDR3 has 13 amino acids. Trimming took off 4 bases at V and 3 bases at J, with 8 bases between the two ends. The CDR3 spells CASSPGTNQPQHF. DNA for the CDR3: TGTGCCAGCAGCCCCGGGACCAATCAGCCCCAGCATTTT.

The chain combines TRBV14 with TRBJ1-2, with D perhaps TRBD1 (5 bases). The CDR3 extends over 16 amino acids. Trimming shortened V by 0 bases and J by 3 bases, and 14 bases separated the two germline ends. The V gene's germline CDR1 is SGHDN and CDR2 FVKESK. CDR3 amino acids: CASSQEAGRLDYGYTF. The CDR3, as DNA: TGTGCCAGCAGCCAAGAAGCAGGGCGGTTAGACTATGGCTACACCTTC.

At least ten counts were recorded for this clonotype. The V call is TRBV6-1, the J call TRBJ1-1; the D gene is possibly TRBD1 (6 bases). Germline assignment: CDR1 MNHNS and CDR2 SASEGT. The CDR3 contains 13 residues. The V and J ends lost 11 bases and 3 bases respectively, with 16 bases between them. The CDR3 bases are TGTGCCGGAGGGCGGGGGCCCGACACTGAAGCTTTCTTT. Translated, it gives CAGGRGPDTEAFF.